Sequencing of this T cell receptor (beta chain) was carried out in a study of shared clonotypes between healthy human individuals. Across the study: CD4 naive and CD4 memory each took three plates per donor, while CD8 naive took two and CD8 memory one. Regarding the study as a whole: Sampling used blood alone; tissue repertoires probably differ. Estimated richness was generally greater in naive than memory subsets. The naive CD4 repertoires of a handful of donors were compared, and approximately 5.3% of clonotypes were shared.

TCRdb keeps only in-frame clones here, not all; method: immunoSEQ multiplex PCR. The sample has over a million clones, less than 99% seen once. With regard to this clone: What it binds is not known.

The clonotype was recovered from a man aged 30 to 39 in good health. The sequencing input was naive CD4+ T cells sorted from blood. Subset indicated: CD45RA+ positively selected.

The CDR3 spells CASSSGSGRVGYNEQFF. In nucleotides, the CDR3 is TGTGCCAGCAGCTCCGGAAGCGGGAGGGTAGGTTACAATGAGCAGTTCTTC. V and J are TRBV11-2 and TRBJ2-1, with TRBD2 matching over 10 bases. Trimming took 4 bases from V and 4 from J; bases not matched to a gene: 10. The CDR3 is 17 residues long. Looked up from germline, CDR1 is SGHAT and CDR2 is FQNNGV.